This entry is about one TCR beta chain. This clone's antigen is unknown. There are no base qualities to consult, and no much larger clone falls within one base. Different DNA sequences within this sample yield the same CDR3. The data derive from a study of high-grade serous ovarian cancer treatment subgroups (dated by TCRdb to 2020 to 2023). Concerning the study at large: On average, each sample produced some 14,000 sequencing reads and about 7,000 unique TCR beta rearrangements. The study profiled TCR beta repertoires in high-grade serous ovarian cancer patients grouped by complete gross resection or neoadjuvant chemotherapy response under a laparoscopic triage algorithm. Of the roughly 30 patients in the cohort, around ten had no residual disease after primary surgery (R0), around ten were excellent NACT responders, and around ten were poor NACT responders. In total there were roughly 96 samples, since every patient provided one primary tumor sample and two metastatic tumor samples.

The germline V gene encodes CDR1 MNHNS and CDR2 SASEGT. Clipping removes 1 base from V and 8 bases from J, with 13 as the unmatched junction base count. The CDR3 has 16 amino acids, counting the end cysteine and phenylalanine. Only the CDR3 DNA is retained, 48 bases long and in frame from the first base. The 75 to 100 tumor samples underwent high-throughput TCR profiling using ImmunoSEQ. Per the authors' processing: Richness (unique productive sequences), clonality, evenness and relatedness were included as repertoire diversity metrics, and similarity between samples was assessed with the Bhattacharyya coefficient. A sensitivity analysis that removed TCRs with fewer than two reads produced consistent conclusions. Not all clones reach the TCRdb copy of this immuneACCESS table, which keeps in-frame sequences only. Checked studies attribute under half of the gap to unresolved V genes and leave the rest unexplained. V, J and clone size are those of that table, while D and trimming were read from the DNA. Present in this sample are about 2,800 clones, over 70% of which were seen just once. Of the sample, approximately 8.6% falls within the top ten clones.

What the work shows at the level of the full study, not this receptor alone: Repertoire similarity between tumors from the same patient ranged from about 0.095 to 0.8, while tumors from different patients showed almost no similarity. TCR repertoire analyses were focused on CDR3, and CDR1 and CDR2 were not analyzed. Bulk tumor TCR sequencing lacked spatial information, limiting insight into HGSC tumor complexity and diversity. Neoantigen level correlated positively with TCR clonal relatedness, and copy number variation and mutation load from whole-genome sequencing showed a positive trend with TCR clonal relatedness.

Tumor samples were obtained before definitive surgery or chemotherapy. The MD Anderson Biospecimen Extraction Resource handled genomic DNA extraction, while the MD Anderson Cancer Genomics Laboratory carried out the TCR sequencing. Here the chain combines TRBV6-1 and TRBJ1-2; TRBD1 lines up with 7 middle nucleotides. Sequences were obtained from tumor tissue. The source is a human donor with high-grade serous ovarian cancer. The DNA sequence follows: TGTGCCAGCAGTGAAGGAACATTCCGGGACAGTCAAGGCTACACCTTC. It is translated as CASSEGTFRDSQGYTF.